Listed below are T cell receptor beta chains from one sample, sequenced in a study of regulatory T cells in long-lasting Graves disease. One entry per CDR3 protein, called by TCRdb with MiXCR from the multiplex PCR reads. This sample has a few hundred thousand distinct CDR3 sequences, with roughly 25% found just once. The material was peripheral blood mononuclear cells (PBMCs), obtained when the disease was refractory, from a patient treated with antithyroid drugs. The source of these receptors is a middle-aged woman with Graves disease. The CDR3 runs from the conserved cysteine through the conserved F or W. Each record gives: V gene, D gene, J gene, clone size, CDR3 DNA, CDR3 protein. D genes are given only for firm matches. Clone size, where shown, is once, few, many, or a class for clones that have expanded.

>TRBV19|TRBD1|TRBJ2-2|few
TGTGCCAGCAGGGGCACAGGGGAAATGAACACCGGGGAGCTGTTTTTT
CASRGTGEMNTGELFF
>TRBV19|.|TRBJ1-5|few
TGTGCCAGTAGTACCGATCCCCACAGGGGCAATCAGCCCCAGCATTTT
CASSTDPHRGNQPQHF
>TRBV28|.|TRBJ1-5|many
TGTGCCAGCAGTTTTGGTGTCGCCAATCAGCCCCAGCATTTT
CASSFGVANQPQHF
>TRBV13|.|TRBJ2-5|few
TGTGCCAGCAGCCAGGAACCAAAAATAACAAAATCAGGGGCACAAGAGACCCAGTACTTC
CASSQEPKITKSGAQETQYF
>TRBV7-8|.|TRBJ1-2|many
TGTGCCAGCAGCCTAAGCCCCGGACAGTTTTATGGCTACACCTTC
CASSLSPGQFYGYTF
>TRBV6-1|TRBD1|TRBJ2-7|few
TGTGCCAGCAGTGTCGCCGGGACAGGCTACGAGCAGTACTTC
CASSVAGTGYEQYF
>TRBV28|.|TRBJ1-6|many
TGTGCCAGCAGACCCGACAGGAATTCACCCCTCCACTTT
CASRPDRNSPLHF
>TRBV6-5|.|TRBJ2-2|many
TGTGCCAGCAGTTACAGGGAAGGCGGCCCGAACACCGGGGAGCTGTTTTTT
CASSYREGGPNTGELFF
>TRBV11-2|TRBD1|TRBJ2-4|many
TGTGCCAGCAGCATAGCCATTTCCTTGGACAGGGGGAGAGACAAAAACATTCAGTACTTC
CASSIAISLDRGRDKNIQYF
>TRBV20-1|.|TRBJ2-7|.
TGCAGTGCTAGCGGTGCCCTCTCCTACGAGCAGTACTTC
CSASGALSYEQYF
>TRBV28|.|TRBJ1-5|many
TGTGCCAGCAGCAATCTCAACCGAGTGGCCCAGCATTTT
CASSNLNRVAQHF
>TRBV6-1|TRBD1|TRBJ1-5|.
TGTGCCAGCAGTGGTCGACAGGGCGGCAATCAGCCCCAGCATTTT
CASSGRQGGNQPQHF
>TRBV12-3/TRBV12-4|.|TRBJ2-6|many
TGTGCCAGCAGTCCTACCCTCTCTGGGGCCAACGTCCTGACTTTC
CASSPTLSGANVLTF
>TRBV3-1|.|TRBJ2-7|many
TGTGCCAGCAGCCATCCTCTACCCTACTACGAGCAGTACTTC
CASSHPLPYYEQYF
>TRBV3-1|.|TRBJ2-2|.
TGTGCCAGCAGCCGAAACCCGGGCCGGGAGCTGTTTTTT
CASSRNPGRELFF
>TRBV20-1|TRBD2|TRBJ2-4|.
TGCAGTGCTCAGCGACGACTAGCAGGAGAGGACATTCAGTACTTC
CSAQRRLAGEDIQYF
>TRBV20-1|TRBD1|TRBJ2-7|many
TGCAGTGCTAGAGGGACAGGGGACTACGAGCAGTACTTC
CSARGTGDYEQYF
>TRBV7-2|.|TRBJ2-1|.
TGTGCCAGCAGCCCACAGGGTTGGCGTGAGCAGTTCTTC
CASSPQGWREQFF
>TRBV2|TRBD1|TRBJ2-6|.
TGTGCCAGCAGTGGATGGACAGGGAACGGGGCCAACGTCCTGACTTTC
CASSGWTGNGANVLTF
>TRBV20-1|TRBD2|TRBJ2-3|.
TGCAGTGCTTTAACTAGCGGGAGTAAGGATACGCAGTATTTT
CSALTSGSKDTQYF
>TRBV25-1|.|TRBJ2-5|.
TGTGCCAGCAGTGAATGGGGTAGCGAGAAGGAAGAGACCCAGTACTTC
CASSEWGSEKEETQYF
>TRBV28|.|TRBJ2-5|many
TGTGCCAGCAGTTTATTCAAGACCCAGTACTTC
CASSLFKTQYF
>TRBV7-8|.|TRBJ2-2|.
TGTGCCAGCAGCTTTTCTAGGGCCCTGAACACCGGGGAGCTGTTTTTT
CASSFSRALNTGELFF
>TRBV5-4|.|TRBJ1-2|.
TGTGCCAGCAGCCACAGGACCGGGCCCGGGAAGGACTATGGCTACACCTTC
CASSHRTGPGKDYGYTF
>TRBV10-3|.|TRBJ2-7|few
TGTGCCATCAGTGGCCGTTCTGGGTACGAGCAGTACTTC
CAISGRSGYEQYF
>TRBV11-2|TRBD2|TRBJ2-1|.
TGTGCCAGCAGCCTCCCGGGACTAGCGGGAGAGAGGCAGTTCTTC
CASSLPGLAGERQFF
>TRBV5-1|.|TRBJ1-1|few
TGCGCCAGCAGCCTAAGCCCCGGGCCGTTGAACACTGAAGCTTTCTTT
CASSLSPGPLNTEAFF
>TRBV28|.|TRBJ1-2|many
TGTGCCAGCAGTCTTAACTATGGCTACACCTTC
CASSLNYGYTF
>TRBV12-3/TRBV12-4|.|TRBJ1-6|.
TGTGCCAGCAGTTTAGGAGGGGGTGGGTCACCCCTCCACTTT
CASSLGGGGSPLHF
>TRBV12-3/TRBV12-4|.|TRBJ2-7|many
TGTGCCAGCAGTTTAGCGCGTCTCTACGAGCAGTACTTC
CASSLARLYEQYF
>TRBV11-2|.|TRBJ2-6|many
TGTGCCAGCAGCTTAGCCCCCTCTGGGGCCAACGTCCTGACTTTC
CASSLAPSGANVLTF
>TRBV7-8|TRBD1|TRBJ2-7|.
TGTGCCAGCAGCTTATTAGGACCGGGACAGGGGTTGGCGCAGTACTTC
CASSLLGPGQGLAQYF
>TRBV28|TRBD1|TRBJ1-1|many
TGTGCCAGCAGTTTTTCGCTACAGGGGGAGAACACTGAAGCTTTCTTT
CASSFSLQGENTEAFF
>TRBV28|.|TRBJ1-6|many
TGTGCCAGCAGTTTTGGCTTCTCCTATAATTCACCCCTCCACTTT
CASSFGFSYNSPLHF
>TRBV12-3/TRBV12-4|.|TRBJ1-1|many
TGTGCCAGCCAAAGGCTTATGAACACTGAAGCTTTCTTT
CASQRLMNTEAFF
>TRBV7-2|.|TRBJ1-4|few
TGTGCCAGCAGCTTAGACAGAGGGGGACTGTTTTTT
CASSLDRGGLFF
>TRBV24-1|.|TRBJ2-1|few
TGTGCCACCAGTGAAACTGGTTACAATGAGCAGTTCTTC
CATSETGYNEQFF
>TRBV28|.|TRBJ2-4|many
TGTGCCAGCAGGCCTGGACGGGAATTGGCCAAAAATATTCAGTACTTC
CASRPGRELAKNIQYF
>TRBV6-1|.|TRBJ2-7|.
TGTGCCAGCAGTGAATCTTGGAACGAGCAGTACTTC
CASSESWNEQYF
>TRBV20-1|.|TRBJ2-7|.
TGCAGTGCTATGGACCGATTTGAGTTCTACGAGCAGTACTTC
CSAMDRFEFYEQYF
>TRBV6-1|TRBD2|TRBJ2-6|.
TGTGCCAGCAGTGATGGACTAGCGGACCACTCTGGGGCCAACGTCCTGACTTTC
CASSDGLADHSGANVLTF
>TRBV24-1|.|TRBJ1-2|.
TGTGCCACCAGTGGGCCGTCGAGAAGGGATGGCTACACCTTC
CATSGPSRRDGYTF
>TRBV28|.|TRBJ2-5|.
TGTGCCAGCGTCTTGGGGGCGGGGTGGGAGACCCAGTACTTC
CASVLGAGWETQYF